This paragraph reports one T cell receptor (beta chain). Its antigen is as yet unknown. The record originates from a study of cytomegalovirus exposure and HLA in healthy donors. Primers for the PCR totalled 60 Vbeta and 13 Jbeta. Assay used: immunoSEQ multiplex PCR; TCRdb lists only in-frame clones, some missing. The table has 100,000 to 150,000 clones, roughly 71% seen once. With 2 bases removed from V and 7 bases from J, the gap between germline ends came to 12 bases. From germline, CDR1 is SGHDT and CDR2 YYEEEE. This CDR3 is 13 amino acids long. Overall study findings and caveats: What a later analysis showed was that several of the most significant clusters appeared linked to common viral pathogens.

The V call is TRBV5-6, the J call TRBJ2-5, with D perhaps TRBD2 (5 bases). Material: PBMCs. The TCR originated in a woman between 45 and 65 years old in good health and CMV-seropositive. The CDR3 nucleotides read TGTGCCAGCAGCTTCGAGGGCTCAACGACCCAGTACTTC. Its protein is CASSFEGSTTQYF. The variable domain in full, with the rest retrieved from reference TRBV5-6 and TRBJ2-5, is DAGVTQSPTHLIKTRGQQVTLRCSPKSGHDTVSWYQQALGQGPQFIFQYYEEEERQRGNFPDRFSGHQFPNYSSELNVNALLLGDSALYLCASSFEGSTTQYFGPGTRLLVL.